These 14 T cell receptor beta chains originate from one sample sequenced in a study of shared clonotypes between healthy human individuals. In the naive CD8 group, cells lacked CD45RO and were positively selected for CCR7, so terminally differentiated effector memory CD45RA+ cells were left out. Profiled with immunoSEQ multiplex PCR; TCRdb holds only in-frame clones, not every one. The sample consists of about 750,000 clones, 92% of them appearing once. The sequencing input was naive CD8+ T cells sorted from blood. Receptors were obtained from a man aged 25 to 40 in good health.

The V and J genes are TRBV15 and TRBJ2-7; 9 nucleotides align to TRBD1. Germline loops: CDR1 LNHNV, CDR2 YYDKDF (reference sequence). V dropped 3 bases and J dropped 5; count of bases not matched to a gene: 5. This CDR3 has 14 amino acids. The CDR3 loop reads CATSSRDRVDEQYF. The CDR3, as DNA: TGTGCCACCAGCAGTCGGGACAGGGTTGACGAGCAGTACTTC.

The rearrangement uses TRBV5-1 and TRBJ1-3, with 11 nucleotides matching TRBD1. Trimming cost V 0 bases and J 2 bases; bases outside gene matches: 4. The CDR3 length is 17 residues. From germline, CDR1 is SGHRS and CDR2 YFSETQ. Written as DNA, the CDR3 is TGCGCCAGCAGCTTGGGATTGGGACAGGGGGCTGGAAACACCATATATTTT. Protein sequence: CASSLGLGQGAGNTIYF.

The chain uses TRBV28 and TRBJ2-1; D possibly corresponds to TRBD2 (5 bases). Trimming shortened V by 3 bases and J by 4 bases, and 19 bases separated the two germline ends. CDR1 and CDR2 from the germline V gene are MDHEN and SYDVKM. CDR3 length: 17 amino acids. DNA for the CDR3: TGTGCCAGCAGTTTCCCCCAGGACTCACGCCGTTACAATGAGCAGTTCTTC. Residues: CASSFPQDSRRYNEQFF.

J is TRBJ1-2 and V is TRBV7-9; no definite D call. The CDR3 has 12 amino acids. In germline, CDR1 is SEHNR, CDR2 FQNEAQ (reference sequence). V lost 5 bases to trimming and J lost 4 bases, with 8 bases between them. The CDR3 protein is CASSPESYGYTF. The CDR3 DNA follows: TGTGCCAGCAGCCCAGAAAGCTATGGCTACACCTTC.

Written as DNA, the CDR3 is TGTGCCAGCTCAGGTCTATCGGGAGTGGTTGCGAGCACAGATACGCAGTATTTT. Translated, it gives CASSGLSGVVASTDTQYF. V and J are TRBV18 and TRBJ2-3, with D tentatively TRBD2 (6 bases). V lost 5 bases and J 0 bases, leaving 21 bases between the germline ends. Germline CDR1 is KGHSH and CDR2 is LQKENI. The CDR3 consists of 18 residues.

V usage is TRBV7-9 and J usage is TRBJ2-7, with 12 bases that match TRBD1. The V segment lost 2 bases and the J segment 2 bases; nucleotides outside the gene matches: 4. Germline-derived CDR1 and CDR2 are SEHNR and FQNEAQ (reference sequence). This CDR3 region has 16 residues. The CDR3 coding sequence is TGTGCCAGCAGCTTACTGGGACAGGGGGCCCCCTACGAGCAGTACTTC. Translated: CASSLLGQGAPYEQYF.

The chain uses TRBV9 and TRBJ2-5; 8 nucleotides align to TRBD1. The end of the DNA fits TRBJ2-7 better, so the J call may be wrong. Germline CDR1 and CDR2: SGDLS and YYNGEE. This CDR3 region has 15 residues. CDR3 residues: CASSETGTGDYEQYF. The CDR3 DNA reads TGTGCCAGCAGCGAAACCGGGACAGGAGACTACGAGCAGTACTTC.

The chain uses TRBV4-1 and TRBJ1-1; 7 nucleotides line up with TRBD1. With V trimmed by 8 bases and J by 2 bases, 8 bases remained unmatched. CDR3 size: 14 residues. Germline CDR1 and CDR2: MGHRA and YSYEKL. CDR3 residues: CASALTGINTEAFF. CDR3 coding DNA: TGCGCCAGCGCCCTGACAGGGATTAACACTGAAGCTTTCTTT.

The J gene is TRBJ2-7, the V gene TRBV29-1, with 9 bases aligning to TRBD1. Germline CDR1 reads SQVTM; CDR2 reads ANQGSEA. The CDR3 covers 15 residues. V lost 3 bases to trimming and J lost 0 bases; unmatched junction nucleotides: 6. CDR3 sequence: CSVDTGTGYSYEQYF. CDR3 in DNA: TGCAGCGTTGATACCGGGACAGGGTACTCCTACGAGCAGTACTTC.

This clone has just a few counts. This sequence joins TRBV30 and TRBJ1-2; TRBD1 aligns across 8 bases. V lost 8 bases, J lost 5 bases, and 1 base stayed unmatched. The CDR3 covers 10 residues. Germline lookup yields CDR1 GTSNPN and CDR2 SVGIG (reference sequence). CDR3 amino acids: CAGQGYGYTF. In DNA form, the CDR3 reads TGTGCCGGACAGGGATATGGCTACACCTTC.

J is TRBJ2-2 and V is TRBV6-5; TRBD2 agrees at 10 bases. V lost 2 bases to trimming and J lost 6 bases; unmatched junction nucleotides: 3. The CDR3 sequence is 15 residues long. Germline V lookup: CDR1 MNHEY, CDR2 SVGAGI. CDR3 DNA: TGTGCCAGCAGTTACCTAGCGGGAGAATCCGGGGAGCTGTTTTTT. It specifies CASSYLAGESGELFF.

The genes are TRBV7-9 and TRBJ2-5; 14 nucleotides line up with TRBD2. Germline loops: CDR1 SEHNR, CDR2 FQNEAQ (reference sequence). Trimming removed 4 bases from V and 5 bases from J; junction bases left unmatched: 3. This CDR3 has 15 residues. DNA for the CDR3: TGTGCCAGCAGCTGGGGACTAGCGGGAGAGGAGACCCAGTACTTC. Protein: CASSWGLAGEETQYF.

This chain uses TRBV7-9 with TRBJ2-7; 14 nucleotides line up with TRBD2. The CDR3 has 17 residues. Germline CDR1 reads SEHNR; CDR2 reads FQNEAQ (reference sequence). Trimming cost V 4 bases and J 6 bases; bases outside gene matches: 11. For the CDR3, the DNA is TGTGCCAGCAGCTCAATTCCGGGACTAGCGGGAGTGGGCGAGCAGTACTTC. Protein: CASSSIPGLAGVGEQYF.

This rearrangement joins TRBV7-9 to TRBJ2-7, with 9 bases aligning to TRBD1. The germline CDR1 and CDR2 sequences are SEHNR and FQNEAQ (reference sequence). V lost 8 bases and J lost 3; bases outside the gene matches: 2. This CDR3 comprises 12 residues. Written as DNA, the CDR3 is TGTGCCAGCGGACAGGGGAACTACGAGCAGTACTTC. This gives the protein CASGQGNYEQYF.